This T cell receptor (beta chain) is drawn from a study of regulatory T cells in long-lasting Graves disease. This clonotype occurred many times. No antigen is known for it. iRepertoire HTBI primers and Arm-PCR of CDR3 regions built TCR beta libraries. TCRdb reprocessed the multiplex PCR reads via MiXCR and lists one record per CDR3 protein. The table lists approximately 360,000 distinct CDR3 sequences, roughly 23% of them singletons. This CDR3 is 14 amino acids long. The germline V gene encodes CDR1 LNHDA and CDR2 SQIVND (reference sequence). V was shortened by 1 base and J by 1 base, with 8 bases between the two germline ends. Overall study findings and caveats: Under persistent disease, TRBV28, TRBJ1-2 and TRBJ2-5 were used preferentially.

Time point here: persistent/refractory GD, antithyroid drugs over 5 years with positive TRAb. PBMCs provided the RNA from which the TCR library was made. This chain links TRBV19 with TRBJ2-7; D is uncertain. The clonotype comes from a woman aged 35 to 49 with Graves disease. The specimen was peripheral blood mononuclear cells (PBMCs), collected when the disease was refractory, from a patient treated with antithyroid drugs. The CDR3 DNA reads TGTGCCAGTAGTATAGGGGCAGCTTCCTACGAGCAGTACTTC. It is translated as CASSIGAASYEQYF.